The present T cell receptor (beta chain) was sequenced within a study of cytomegalovirus exposure and HLA in healthy donors. Findings and caveats of the study: Many donors carried some public TCRs, although rarity characterized most TCR sequences. Most CMV-associated TCR beta chains were later found to appear HLA-restricted. Later analysis reportedly placed an Asian-associated ancestry cluster below the approximately 700-donor mean in N-insertions. There were under 200 TCR beta chains listed as cytomegalovirus-associated.

From germline, CDR1 is KGHSH and CDR2 LQKENI. This CDR3 comprises 17 residues. V lost 1 base to trimming and J lost 3 bases, with 18 bases between them. With 60 Vbeta and 13 Jbeta primers, the PCR was carried out. Repertoires were generated with immunoSEQ multiplex PCR, while TCRdb's copy carries only in-frame clones and drops some. Its table records about 160,000 clones. As concerns this clone: Antigen specificity is unknown.

This chain connects TRBV18 to TRBJ2-5, with D perhaps TRBD1 (7 bases). The clonotype was recovered from a woman between 55 and 75 years old in good health and CMV-seronegative. The sequenced sample was PBMCs. CDR3 coding DNA: TGTGCCAGCTCACCACTTGGGTCAGGGGGACTCAAAGAGACCCAGTACTTC. This sequence encodes CASSPLGSGGLKETQYF.